The present T cell receptor (beta chain) was sequenced within a study of blood T cell repertoires in COVID-19. Study background: From the United States, Italy and Spain came samples of acute and convalescent COVID-19. T cells, B-cell-depleted T cells, or PBMCs supplied cDNA or gDNA.

Here immunoSEQ multiplex PCR was the method, and the copy in TCRdb shows in-frame clones only, minus some. The sample has 130,000 to 150,000 clones, about 80% seen once. Germline V gives CDR1 LGHNA, CDR2 YNFKEQ. The CDR3 extends over 12 amino acids. The V and J ends lost 3 bases and 8 bases respectively, with 10 bases between them. The chain couples TRBV4-2 to TRBJ1-2; D is unclear. The sample taken for sequencing was peripheral blood. The receptor was isolated from an elderly woman with acute or convalescent COVID-19. This CDR3 is CASSQGTSGYTF. In nucleotides, the CDR3 is TGTGCCAGCAGCCAGGGCACTTCGGGCTACACCTTC.